This TCR beta chain was identified in a study of blood T cell repertoires in COVID-19. Study in general: Donors in the United States, Italy and Spain gave samples during acute or convalescent COVID-19.

The CDR3 runs 14 residues. Trimming left V 3 bases short and J 6 bases short, with 14 bases between. Germline CDR1 is DFQATT and CDR2 is SNEGSKA (reference sequence). Recovered participants had two consecutive negative NP/OP PCR tests, healthcare professional clearance, or symptom resolution. This table comes from immunoSEQ multiplex PCR, and its TCRdb copy is limited to in-frame clones, with some not included. Seen here are about 160,000 clones, about four fifths observed once, and the top ten hold 15% to 20%. The TCR originated in a man between 60 and 75 years old who had recovered from COVID-19. The chain recombines TRBV20-1 with TRBJ1-4; possibly TRBD1 for D (5 bases). The sequenced material came from PBMCs or T cells enriched from blood (not recorded which). CDR3: CSASTAGRYEKLFF. CDR3 in DNA: TGCAGTGCTAGTACGGCAGGGAGGTATGAAAAACTGTTTTTT.